The 20 T cell receptor beta chains presented below share a single source sample, sequenced in a study of T cells expressing NK-cell markers. TCRdb processed the 5' RACE reads again and assigns one entry to each CDR3 protein, with no DNA. The specimen's table records roughly 390,000 distinct CDR3 sequences. The material sequenced was blood T cells: a sorted CD56 or NKG2C T cell subset, CD4+ or CD8+ T cells, or bulk PBMC T cells (not recorded which). Receptors were obtained from a man aged 18-75 years in good health.

The rearrangement links TRBV5-1 to TRBJ1-4; TCRdb returns TRBD1, unconfirmable since there is no DNA. Looked up from germline, CDR1 is SGHRS and CDR2 is YFSETQ. The CDR3 runs to 16 residues. CDR3 protein: CASSFGRGTTNEKLFF.

The chain links TRBV7-9 to TRBJ2-5; TCRdb calls TRBD1, which cannot be checked without DNA. Germline CDR1 and CDR2: SEHNR and FQNEAQ (reference sequence). The CDR3 has 16 amino acids. CDR3 loop: CASSRRSWGGQETQYF.

V usage is TRBV2 and J usage is TRBJ1-5; the D call from TCRdb, TRBD1, cannot be confirmed without DNA. CDR3 length: 14 residues. CDR1 is SNHLY and CDR2 is FYNNEI in the germline V gene. The CDR3 sequence: CASTGRGAGQPQHF.

The chain carries TRBV27 and TRBJ2-1; checking the TCRdb D call of TRBD2 is not possible without DNA. This CDR3 region has 18 residues. Germline CDR1 is MNHEY and CDR2 is SMNVEV (reference sequence). The CDR3 sequence: CASSPPQGLAGDYNEQFF.

The chain carries TRBV5-6 and TRBJ2-1. Looked up from germline, CDR1 is SGHDT and CDR2 is YYEEEE. CDR3 size: 14 residues. CDR3 region: CASSLVYGVNEQFF.

V and J are TRBV29-1 and TRBJ2-2; lacking DNA, the TRBD1 call made by TCRdb goes unchecked. CDR3 size: 15 residues. Germline CDR1 reads SQVTM; CDR2 reads ANQGSEA. The CDR3 loop reads CSVGARAGRPGELFF.

The rearrangement joins TRBV7-8 to TRBJ1-2; the D call from TCRdb, TRBD1, cannot be confirmed without DNA. Germline V CDR1 and CDR2: SGHVS, FQNEAQ. The CDR3 extends over 16 amino acids. The CDR3 spells CASSSERPYRVWGYTF.

The chain employs TRBV20-1 and TRBJ1-1; TCRdb's D gene call, TRBD1, goes unchecked for lack of DNA. The V gene's germline CDR1 is DFQATT and CDR2 SNEGSKA (reference sequence). This CDR3 spans 13 amino acids. The CDR3 loop reads CSALPTGGTEAFF.

The chain is built from TRBV27 and TRBJ1-2; without DNA, the TCRdb call of TRBD1 cannot be checked. The CDR3 has 14 residues. The germline V gene encodes CDR1 MNHEY and CDR2 SMNVEV (reference sequence). The CDR3 reads CASSQSGGGYGYTF.

This sequence joins TRBV14 and TRBJ2-1; the D call from TCRdb, TRBD1, cannot be confirmed without DNA. Germline lookup yields CDR1 SGHDN and CDR2 FVKESK. This CDR3 contains 16 residues. The CDR3 reads CASSTDRGNSYNEQFF.

The rearrangement joins TRBV11-2 to TRBJ1-4. The CDR3 consists of 15 residues. Germline V gene lookup returns CDR1 SGHAT and CDR2 FQNNGV. The CDR3 sequence: CASSLGGLGNEKLFF.

This chain connects TRBV2 to TRBJ2-2. This CDR3 is built from 16 residues. In germline, CDR1 is SNHLY, CDR2 FYNNEI. Here the CDR3 reads CASNSVGVTNTGELFF.

The V and J genes are TRBV5-1 and TRBJ2-1; no DNA is available, so the TRBD1 call from TCRdb remains unchecked. Germline V gene lookup returns CDR1 SGHRS and CDR2 YFSETQ. The CDR3 has 15 amino acids. CDR3 loop: CASSLVATGHGEQFF.

The V call is TRBV12-3 or TRBV12-4, the J call TRBJ2-3. The length of the CDR3 is 15 residues. CDR3 protein: CASSPSLTSTDTQYF.

V usage is TRBV15 and J usage is TRBJ2-5. Germline V gene lookup returns CDR1 LNHNV and CDR2 YYDKDF (reference sequence). CDR3 length equals 15 residues. This CDR3 is CATSRDLASQETQYF.

The chain uses TRBV18 and TRBJ1-1; TCRdb gives TRBD1 as the D gene, but with no DNA this cannot be confirmed. CDR3 size: 17 residues. CDR1 and CDR2 (germline): KGHSH, LQKENI. CDR3 loop: CASSRTGQGWMNTEAFF.

The V call is TRBV5-6, the J call TRBJ2-7; TCRdb lists TRBD2, though no DNA is available to test this call. Germline-derived CDR1 and CDR2 are SGHDT and YYEEEE. The CDR3 sequence is 15 residues long. The CDR3 loop is CASSSLGQEAYEQYF. Using reference TRBV5-6 and TRBJ2-7 for the parts outside the CDR3, the full variable domain is DAGVTQSPTHLIKTRGQQVTLRCSPKSGHDTVSWYQQALGQGPQFIFQYYEEEERQRGNFPDRFSGHQFPNYSSELNVNALLLGDSALYLCASSSLGQEAYEQYFGPGTRLTVT.

J is TRBJ1-5 and V is TRBV29-1. The CDR3 is 12 amino acids. CDR1 and CDR2 (germline): SQVTM, ANQGSEA. The CDR3 spells CSVGHAGQPQHF.

The chain links TRBV6-6 to TRBJ1-6; TCRdb reports TRBD1, a call that lacks DNA to check it against. Germline assignment: CDR1 MNHNY and CDR2 SVGAGI (reference sequence). The CDR3 runs 13 residues. CDR3 amino acids: CASSYRDGSPLHF.

V usage is TRBV3-1 and J usage is TRBJ2-1. The CDR3 runs to 15 residues. Germline-derived CDR1 and CDR2 are LGHDT and YNNKEL (reference sequence). The CDR3: CASSHHRSSYNEQFF.